This entry is about one TCR beta chain. The record originates from a study of control samples from healthy donors and cancer patients. Method: immunoSEQ multiplex PCR; TCRdb's copy keeps in-frame clones and lacks some. The table records 200,000 to 250,000 clones, around 94% of them present only once. The CDR3 consists of 15 residues. Germline loops: CDR1 WSHSY, CDR2 SAAADI. The V end was cut by 5 bases, the J end by 3 bases, with 13 bases between. This TCR came from a man aged 50 to 59 in good health. Input material: blood. The rearrangement links TRBV10-2 to TRBJ2-2, with D tentatively TRBD1 (6 bases). This CDR3 reads CASSSQGLDTGELFF. The CDR3 DNA is TGCGCCAGCAGTTCTCAGGGGTTGGACACCGGGGAGCTGTTTTTT.